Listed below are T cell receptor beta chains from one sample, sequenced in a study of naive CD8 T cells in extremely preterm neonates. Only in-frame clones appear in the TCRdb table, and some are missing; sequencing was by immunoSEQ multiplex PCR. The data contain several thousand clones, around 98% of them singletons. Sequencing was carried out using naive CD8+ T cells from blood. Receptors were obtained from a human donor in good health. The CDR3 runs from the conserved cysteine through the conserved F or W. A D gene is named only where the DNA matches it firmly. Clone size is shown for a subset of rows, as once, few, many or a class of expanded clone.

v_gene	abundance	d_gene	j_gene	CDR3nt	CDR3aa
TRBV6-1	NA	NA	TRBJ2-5	TGTGCCAGCAGTGTACAAGAGACCCAGTACTTC	CASSVQETQYF
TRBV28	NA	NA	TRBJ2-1	TGTGCCAGCAGAACCCAGGGTTACAATGAGCAGTTCTTC	CASRTQGYNEQFF
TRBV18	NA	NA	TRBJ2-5	TGTGCCAGCTCACCGATGAGGGGGTTTGGGGTCGGTGAGACCCAGTACTTC	CASSPMRGFGVGETQYF
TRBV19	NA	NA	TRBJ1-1	TGTGCCAGTAGTATGGGGCAGACGAACACTGAAGCTTTCTTT	CASSMGQTNTEAFF
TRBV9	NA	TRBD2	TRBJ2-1	TGTGCCAGCAGCGTTGGGGCGGGGGTGTTAAATGAGCAGTTCTTC	CASSVGAGVLNEQFF
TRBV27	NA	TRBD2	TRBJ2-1	TGTGCCAGCAGTCAAAGCGGGAGCTCCTACAATGAGCAGTTCTTC	CASSQSGSSYNEQFF
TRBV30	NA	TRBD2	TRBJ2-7	TGTGCCTGGAGTGGCCCGACCGGGACTAGCGGGAGATTACACTACGAGCAGTACTTC	CAWSGPTGTSGRLHYEQYF
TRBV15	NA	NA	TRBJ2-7	TGTGCCACCAGCCGGGGATCATACGAGCAGTACTTC	CATSRGSYEQYF
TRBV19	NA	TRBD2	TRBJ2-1	TGTGCCAGCCACTCGATAGCGGGAGATCGTAATCCAAATGAGCAGTTCTTC	CASHSIAGDRNPNEQFF
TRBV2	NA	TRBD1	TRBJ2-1	TGTGCCAGCAGTGGTCCCGGGACAGGGGGAATCTACAATGAGCAGTTCTTC	CASSGPGTGGIYNEQFF
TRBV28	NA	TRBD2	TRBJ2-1	TGTGCCAGCAGTTTATTACTAGCGGGAGGGCCGGGGAATGAGCAGTTCTTC	CASSLLLAGGPGNEQFF
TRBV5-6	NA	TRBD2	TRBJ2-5	TGTGCCAGCAGCTTGGAGACTAGCGGTGACCAAGAGACCCAGTACTTC	CASSLETSGDQETQYF
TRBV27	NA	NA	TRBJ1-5	TGTGCCAGCAGTTTATACAGGGCCCAGCCCCAGCATTTT	CASSLYRAQPQHF
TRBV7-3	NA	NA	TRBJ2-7	TGTGCCAGCAGCCCCGGGTGGGAGAACTACGAGCAGTACTTC	CASSPGWENYEQYF
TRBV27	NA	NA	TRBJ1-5	TGTGCCAGCAGCCCTCACCGGGATGTCCGGCAGCCCCAGCATTTT	CASSPHRDVRQPQHF
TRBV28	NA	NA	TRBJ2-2	TGTGCCAGCAGTTTCCAGAGCACAGAGACCGGGGAGCTGTTTTTT	CASSFQSTETGELFF
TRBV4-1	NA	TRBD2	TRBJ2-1	TGCGCCAGCAGCCAAGGGCGACTAGCCAATGAGCAGTTCTTC	CASSQGRLANEQFF
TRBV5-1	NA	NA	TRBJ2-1	TGCGCCAGCAGCTTGGGGACAGGGAGGGCCTACAATGAGCAGTTCTTC	CASSLGTGRAYNEQFF
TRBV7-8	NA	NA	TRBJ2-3	TGTGCCAGCAGCTTACGGGAGAATACGCAGTATTTT	CASSLRENTQYF
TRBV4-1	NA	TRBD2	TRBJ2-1	TGCGCCAGCAGCCCGACTAGCGGGAGGGTAAATGAGCAGTTCTTC	CASSPTSGRVNEQFF
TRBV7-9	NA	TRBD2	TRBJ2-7	TGTGCCAGCAGCGGAGAAATCAGCGAAGCGGGAGGGCCGTCCGAGCAGTACTTC	CASSGEISEAGGPSEQYF
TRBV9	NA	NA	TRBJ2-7	TGTGCCAGCAGCGGAAACAGGGAGATCGACGAGCAGTACTTC	CASSGNREIDEQYF
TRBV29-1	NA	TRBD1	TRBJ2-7	TGCAGCGCCGAGGGGGACAGTGCCTCCTACGAGCAGTACTTC	CSAEGDSASYEQYF
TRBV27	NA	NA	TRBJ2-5	TGTGCCAGCAGTGATGCAGGGACACAAAGGCGTCAGTACTTC	CASSDAGTQRRQYF
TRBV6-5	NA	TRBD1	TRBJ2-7	TGTGCCAGCAGTTCCACAGGGGGCGACTCCTACGAGCAGTACTTC	CASSSTGGDSYEQYF
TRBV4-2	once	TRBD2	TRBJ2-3	TGTGCCAGCAGCCACCTAGCGGGAGGAGTTGATACGCAGTATTTT	CASSHLAGGVDTQYF
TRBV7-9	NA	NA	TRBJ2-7	TGTGCCAGCAGGTTAGGAGGGGGAGAGCAGTACTTC	CASRLGGGEQYF
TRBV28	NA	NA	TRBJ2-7	TGTGCCAGCAGCTCGTTAGACAGATACGAGCAGTACTTC	CASSSLDRYEQYF
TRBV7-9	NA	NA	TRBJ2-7	TGTGCCAGCAGTCCCCCGGAGGGTACTTACGAGCAGTACTTC	CASSPPEGTYEQYF
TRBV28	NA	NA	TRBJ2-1	TGTGCCAGCTCCCTCCCCGGGAATGAGCAGTTCTTC	CASSLPGNEQFF
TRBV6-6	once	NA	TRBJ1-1	TGTGCCGGGGGGGGGACTGAAGCTTTCTTT	CAGGGTEAFF
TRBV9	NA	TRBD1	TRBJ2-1	TGTGCCAGCAGCCCCCCGGGACAGTTTAATGAGCAGTTCTTC	CASSPPGQFNEQFF
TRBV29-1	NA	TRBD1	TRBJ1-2	TGCAGCGTTGAGTCGGACAGGGACCTCTATGGCTACACCTTC	CSVESDRDLYGYTF
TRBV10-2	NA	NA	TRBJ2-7	TGCGCCAGCAGTGAGTCGCGGGGCCCCTACGAGCAGTACTTC	CASSESRGPYEQYF
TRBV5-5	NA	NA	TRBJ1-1	TGTGCCAGCAGCTTGGGAGCCAACACTGAAGCTTTCTTT	CASSLGANTEAFF
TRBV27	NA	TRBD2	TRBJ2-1	TGTGCCAGCACCTGGGGGACTAGCGGGAGAAATGAGCAGTTCTTC	CASTWGTSGRNEQFF
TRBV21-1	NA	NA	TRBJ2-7	TGTGCCAGCATCCCCAGCCGACAGGGCGGCTACGAGCAGTACTTC	CASIPSRQGGYEQYF
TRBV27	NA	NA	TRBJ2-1	TGTGCCAGCAGTTTAGGGAGCTCCTACAATGAGCAGTTCTTC	CASSLGSSYNEQFF
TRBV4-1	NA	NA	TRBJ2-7	TGCGCCAGCAGCCAAGGACCGGGGGAGGCCTACGAGCAGTACTTC	CASSQGPGEAYEQYF
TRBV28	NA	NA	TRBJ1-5	TGTGCCACCAGAGGGGGGGGCAGTCAGCCCCAGCATTTT	CATRGGGSQPQHF
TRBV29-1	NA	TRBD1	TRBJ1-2	TGCAGCGTCGCCCTCACAGGGGGAGGTGGCTACACCTTC	CSVALTGGGGYTF
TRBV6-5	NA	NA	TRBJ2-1	TGTGCCAGCAGTTACGGCGGTAGCTCCTACAATGAGCAGTTCTTC	CASSYGGSSYNEQFF
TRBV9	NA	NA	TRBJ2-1	TGTGCCAGCACCCAGACCGGGAGCCCCTCCTACAATGAGCAGTTCTTC	CASTQTGSPSYNEQFF
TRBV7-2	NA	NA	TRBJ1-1	TGTGCCAGCAGCTTAAGTTCTCGGGTTTACGGGTCTGAAGCTTTCTTT	CASSLSSRVYGSEAFF
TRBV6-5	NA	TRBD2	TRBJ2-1	TGTGCCAGCAGCTATACTAGCGGGAGTGTCTATGAGCAGTTCTTC	CASSYTSGSVYEQFF
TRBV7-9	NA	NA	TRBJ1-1	TGTGCCAGCAGTCCCCAGGGCCGCGGCGCTTTCTTT	CASSPQGRGAFF
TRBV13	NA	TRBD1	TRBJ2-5	TGTGCCAGCAGCTTGGGACAGGGGTCCGGACAAGAGACCCAGTACTTC	CASSLGQGSGQETQYF
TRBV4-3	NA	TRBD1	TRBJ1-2	TGCGCCAGCAGCCAGGGACAGGGGGGCTATGGCTACACCTTC	CASSQGQGGYGYTF